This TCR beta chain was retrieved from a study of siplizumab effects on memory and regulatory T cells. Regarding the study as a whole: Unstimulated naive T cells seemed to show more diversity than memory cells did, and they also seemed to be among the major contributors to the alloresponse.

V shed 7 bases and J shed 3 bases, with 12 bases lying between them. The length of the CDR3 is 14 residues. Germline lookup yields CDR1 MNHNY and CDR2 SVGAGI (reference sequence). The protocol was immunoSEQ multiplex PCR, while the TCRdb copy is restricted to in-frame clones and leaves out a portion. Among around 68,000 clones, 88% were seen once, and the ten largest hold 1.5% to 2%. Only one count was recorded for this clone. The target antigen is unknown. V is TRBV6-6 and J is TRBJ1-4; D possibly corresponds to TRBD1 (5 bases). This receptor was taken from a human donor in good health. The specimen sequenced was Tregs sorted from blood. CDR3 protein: CASTKGVANEKLFF. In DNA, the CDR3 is TGTGCCAGCACCAAAGGGGTGGCTAATGAAAAACTGTTTTTT.